This TCR beta chain derives from a study of shared clonotypes between healthy human individuals (dated by TCRdb to the early 2020s). A note on the overall study: A couple of women and three men aged 18 to 49 years were included in the cohort. To increase sequencing depth and limit assay-specific biases, different laboratories used diverse techniques to prepare libraries and sequence TCR repertoires. Per donor, leukapheresis produced somewhere between about 0.85 and 9.5 billion PBMCs. To estimate repertoire size and how much clonotypes are shared between individuals, the study performed deep sequencing of blood TCR repertoires from a handful of healthy adults. For each donor, CD4 naive and CD4 memory were each given three plates, CD8 naive was given two plates, and CD8 memory was given one plate.

CD8 naive samples were CD45RO-negative cells positively selected for CCR7, giving a CD45RA+CCR7+ population that excluded TemRA cells. The donors were healthy, HIV-negative adults who had no recently reported acute infections or vaccinations. All donors were Caucasian adults living in Nashville, Tennessee, USA. Blood was collected by leukapheresis, and PBMCs were isolated by Ficoll-Histopaque density gradient centrifugation and then cryopreserved in liquid nitrogen vapor phase. Analytical flow cytometry was used to check the purity and quantity of each magnetically sorted T cell population. Genomic DNA was isolated from each sorted fraction and quantified by UV absorbance on a Nanodrop 2000c. Beyond this particular receptor, the publication reports: Compared with non-shared clonotypes, the clonotypes found in all four sorted-subset donors had higher generation probabilities. Based on pairwise subsampling, the degree of clonotype sharing among donors was expected to be affected by sequencing depth. Only blood was sampled, and tissue TCR repertoires likely differ from those in blood. Incomplete sequencing was indicated by rarefaction of sorted-subset datasets, despite the large sequencing depth. The small number of donors limited the genetic and exposure-history diversity represented. Approximately 5% of naive CD4, 3.5% of naive CD8, approximately 2% of memory CD4, and less than 0.45% of memory CD8 clonotypes were shared across several donors. Naive subsets generally had larger estimated clonotype richness than memory subsets did.

CDR1 MNHEY and CDR2 SVGAGI are derived from the germline V gene. The CDR3 sequence holds 14 residues, the cysteine and phenylalanine included. Solely the CDR3 DNA is kept, with 42 bases framed from the first base. Deletion took 6 bases off V and 5 bases off J, with a span of 17 bases between the germline ends. TCR CDR3 regions were amplified from genomic DNA by multiplex PCR using the deep immunoSEQ assay. For each cell subset, the extracted genomic DNA was distributed evenly across all wells of several immunoSEQ 96-well plates, and each plate served as one replicate. Each replicate PCR for sorted subsets received roughly 0.2 ug genomic DNA, equal to tens of thousands of T cell genomes. Purified libraries were quantified with a Qubit 3.0 fluorometer, sized on a Bioanalyzer 2100, and re-quantified with the KAPA Library Quantification kit. Each immunoSEQ 96-well plate was sequenced on its own single-read 150-cycle Illumina NextSeq 550 flow cell. The published analysis was carried out like this. The immunoSEQ output contained only junctional sequences without quality scores, so filtering could not match that applied to full-length reads. To assign V/J genes and CDR3, sequences were annotated using PyIR, a Python wrapper for IgBLAST v1.9, with IMGT germline references. Reads were removed for weak V/J assignments (E-value above 1e-6), missing CDR3, stop codons, out-of-frame junctions, or ambiguous translated residues. V3J clonotypes were defined by identical inferred V gene, J gene, and CDR3 amino acid sequence. Percentage overlap between repertoires was calculated by dividing the number of shared unique clonotypes by the size of the smaller repertoire. RTK rarefaction, the Chao1 estimator, and Recon v2.1 estimates of unobserved clonotypes were used to assess repertoire richness. Generation probabilities for all TCRbeta clonotypes obtained by the gDNA method from a handful of donors were computed using OLGA. What TCRdb holds here is the immuneACCESS table cut down to in-frame rearrangements. Part of the clones is not present; checked against another copy, under half of the missing clones reflect an unresolved V gene, and the others are unexplained. The V and J calls and the clone size are those of that table, but D and trimming were determined from the DNA. Across this sample there are more than 2 million clones, with 85% to 95% seen only once. 0.85% to 1.2% of the sample comes from the top ten.

A note on this clone: Its antigen remains undetermined. No base qualities exist here, and no much larger clone lies one base off it.

This sequence originates from a man aged 18 to 30 in good health. Material for sequencing was naive CD8+ T cells sorted from blood. The intended sense of this specimen's cell subset or site label: CD45RA+CCR7+. This chain joins TRBV6-5 to TRBJ2-7; matching of 6 bases hints at TRBD1 as the D gene. At the DNA level, the sequence is TGTGCCAGCAGAAAACAGGGTTTATGGGACGAGCAGTACTTC. Its product reads: CASRKQGLWDEQYF.